The 8 T cell receptor beta chains given below trace back to one sample, sequenced in a study of T-cell reconstitution after alpha-beta-depleted transplantation in children. Construction of the TCRbeta library involved unique molecular identifiers. Via MiXCR, TCRdb re-called the PCR reads, giving one row per CDR3 protein. Among about 610,000 distinct CDR3 sequences, over 9.5% were seen once, and the ten largest hold about 4.2%. The sample here was PBMCs from the stem cell graft donor, taken from the stem cell graft. The receptors originated from a human donor who donated a stem cell graft to a child with acute myeloid leukemia.

This clonotype has only a few counts. J is TRBJ2-7 and V is TRBV18, with 7 bases that match TRBD2. In germline, CDR1 is KGHSH, CDR2 LQKENI. The CDR3 sequence is 15 residues long. V was pared by 2 bases and J by 6 bases, with 10 bases of the junction left unmatched. The CDR3 region has the DNA TGTGCCAGCTCACCAATGCGGGAGCTTTGGGGCGAGCAGTACTTC. This encodes CASSPMRELWGEQYF.

The J gene is TRBJ2-3, the V gene TRBV7-6; D unresolved. This CDR3 contains 14 residues. Per the germline V gene, CDR1 is SGHVS and CDR2 is FNYEAQ. Between the trimmed V and J ends, which lost 1 base and 4 bases, there was a span of 9 bases. CDR3 loop: CASSLGVRADTQYF. The CDR3 nucleotides read TGTGCCAGCAGCTTAGGAGTAAGGGCAGATACGCAGTATTTT.

The gene calls are TRBV7-2 and TRBJ2-5, with 12 bases aligning to TRBD2. Trimming took 7 bases from V and 4 from J; bases not matched to a gene: 4. The CDR3 has 14 residues. From germline, CDR1 is SGHTA and CDR2 FQGNSA. The CDR3 reads CASTSGRERETQYF. As DNA, the CDR3 is TGTGCCAGCACTAGCGGGAGGGAGCGAGAGACCCAGTACTTC.

The CDR3 sequence is CASSLGGLAGANAKNIQYF. CDR3 DNA: TGTGCCAGCAGCTTAGGAGGACTAGCGGGAGCTAATGCCAAAAACATTCAGTACTTC. J is TRBJ2-4 and V is TRBV11-1; 13 bases line up with TRBD2. The CDR3 spans 19 residues. Unmatched junction bases numbered 7, after V lost 1 base and J lost 1 base. Germline CDR1 reads SGHAT; CDR2 reads FQDESV (reference sequence).

The chain couples TRBV12-3 or TRBV12-4 to TRBJ1-2, with D perhaps TRBD1 (5 bases). V lost 3 bases to trimming and J lost 0 bases, with 8 bases between them. The CDR3 covers 14 residues. In DNA form, the CDR3 reads TGTGCCAGCAGTTTCTGGGGGACTAACTATGGCTACACCTTC. It yields the protein CASSFWGTNYGYTF.

This chain links TRBV5-1 with TRBJ1-5, with D possibly being TRBD1 (5 bases). This CDR3 has 13 residues. Germline CDR1 is SGHRS and CDR2 is YFSETQ. Trimming removed 3 bases from V and 6 bases from J, with 10 bases in between. The CDR3 here is CASSYAGFQPQHF. Written as DNA, the CDR3 is TGCGCCAGCAGCTATGCAGGGTTTCAGCCCCAGCATTTT. The full variable domain, completed using reference TRBV5-1 and TRBJ1-5, is KAGVTQTPRYLIKTRGQQVTLSCSPISGHRSVSWYQQTPGQGLQFLFEYFSETQRNKGNFPGRFSGRQFSNSRSEMNVSTLELGDSALYLCASSYAGFQPQHFGDGTRLSIL.

Many counts were recorded for this clonotype. CDR3 bases: TGTGCCAGCAGTGGGGGACACGGATACGAGCAGTACTTC. Amino acids: CASSGGHGYEQYF. The V call is TRBV6-2 or TRBV6-3, the J call TRBJ2-7; D possibly corresponds to TRBD1 (6 bases). With 5 bases removed from V and 4 bases from J, the gap between germline ends came to 12 bases. CDR1 MNHEY and CDR2 SVGEGT come from the germline V gene. The CDR3 contains 13 residues.

The table lists this clonotype with many counts. The V call is TRBV12-3 or TRBV12-4, the J call TRBJ1-1, with no clear D. Trimming cost V 6 bases and J 2 bases, with 10 bases left between them. This CDR3 comprises 13 residues. The CDR3, as DNA: TGTGCCAGCAGACCGACTAGCAACACTGAAGCTTTCTTT. As protein: CASRPTSNTEAFF.